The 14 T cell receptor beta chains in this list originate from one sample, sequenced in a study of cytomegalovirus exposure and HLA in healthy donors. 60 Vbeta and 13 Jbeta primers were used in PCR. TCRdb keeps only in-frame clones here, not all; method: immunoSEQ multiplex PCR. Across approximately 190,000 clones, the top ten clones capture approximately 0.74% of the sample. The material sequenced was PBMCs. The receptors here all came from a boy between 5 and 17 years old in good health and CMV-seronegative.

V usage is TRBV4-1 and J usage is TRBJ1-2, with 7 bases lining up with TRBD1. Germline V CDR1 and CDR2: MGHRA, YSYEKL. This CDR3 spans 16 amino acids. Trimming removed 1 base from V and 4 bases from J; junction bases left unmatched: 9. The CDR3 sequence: CASSQAFTGAGYGYTF. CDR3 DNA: TGCGCCAGCAGCCAAGCCTTTACAGGGGCTGGCTATGGCTACACCTTC.

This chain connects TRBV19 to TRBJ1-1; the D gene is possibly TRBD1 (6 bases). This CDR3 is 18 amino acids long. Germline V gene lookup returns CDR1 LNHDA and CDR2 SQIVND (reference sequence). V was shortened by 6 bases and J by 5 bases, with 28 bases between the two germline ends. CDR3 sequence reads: CASSSGGGTTLYRTEAFF. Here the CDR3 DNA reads TGTGCCAGTAGCAGTGGCGGGGGGACAACACTTTATAGGACTGAAGCTTTCTTT.

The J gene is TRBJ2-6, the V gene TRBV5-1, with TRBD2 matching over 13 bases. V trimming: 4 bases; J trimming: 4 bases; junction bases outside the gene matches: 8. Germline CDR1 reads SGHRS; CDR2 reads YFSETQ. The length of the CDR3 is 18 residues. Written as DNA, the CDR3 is TGCGCCAGCAGCCCGGTGGGACTAGCGGGGCCCGGGGCCAACGTCCTGACTTTC. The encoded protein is CASSPVGLAGPGANVLTF.

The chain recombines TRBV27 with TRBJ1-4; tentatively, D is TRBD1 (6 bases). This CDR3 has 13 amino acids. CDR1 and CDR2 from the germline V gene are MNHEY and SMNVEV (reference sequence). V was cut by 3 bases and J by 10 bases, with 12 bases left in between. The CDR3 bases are TGTGCCAGCAGTTTGGGGGGGGGCGGAAAACTGTTTTTT. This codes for CASSLGGGGKLFF.

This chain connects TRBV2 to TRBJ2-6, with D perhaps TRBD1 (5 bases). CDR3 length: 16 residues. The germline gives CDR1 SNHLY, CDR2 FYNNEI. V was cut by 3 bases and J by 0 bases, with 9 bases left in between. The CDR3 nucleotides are TGTGCCAGCAGTGAGCAGGGTTACTCTGGGGCCAACGTCCTGACTTTC. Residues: CASSEQGYSGANVLTF.

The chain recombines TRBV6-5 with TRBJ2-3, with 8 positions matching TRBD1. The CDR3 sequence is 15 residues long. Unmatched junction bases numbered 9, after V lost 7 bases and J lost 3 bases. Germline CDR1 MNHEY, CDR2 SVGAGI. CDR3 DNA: TGTGCCAGCAAATTTAGGAGACAGGGGACAGATACGCAGTATTTT. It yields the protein CASKFRRQGTDTQYF.

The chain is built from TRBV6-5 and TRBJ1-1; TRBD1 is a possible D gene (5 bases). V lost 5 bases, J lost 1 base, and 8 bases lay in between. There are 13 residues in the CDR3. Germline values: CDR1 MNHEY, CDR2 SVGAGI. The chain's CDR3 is CASSRQGNTEAFF. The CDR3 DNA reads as TGTGCCAGCAGTCGCCAGGGGAACACTGAAGCTTTCTTT.

The CDR3 is CASSLAFGRVNTEAFF. In DNA form, the CDR3 reads TGTGCCAGCAGTTTAGCTTTCGGCAGGGTCAACACTGAAGCTTTCTTT. The V gene is TRBV27, the J gene TRBJ1-1; tentative D call: TRBD1 (5 bases). Germline CDR1 reads MNHEY; CDR2 reads SMNVEV (reference sequence). V was clipped by 2 bases and J by 2 bases, with 15 bases between them. CDR3 length equals 16 residues.

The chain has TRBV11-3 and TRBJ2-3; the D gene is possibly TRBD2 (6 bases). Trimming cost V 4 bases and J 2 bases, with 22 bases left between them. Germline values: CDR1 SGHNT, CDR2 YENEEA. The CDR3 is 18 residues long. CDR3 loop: CASSSWREKRNNTDTQYF. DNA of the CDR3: TGTGCCAGCAGCTCATGGAGGGAGAAGAGGAACAACACAGATACGCAGTATTTT.

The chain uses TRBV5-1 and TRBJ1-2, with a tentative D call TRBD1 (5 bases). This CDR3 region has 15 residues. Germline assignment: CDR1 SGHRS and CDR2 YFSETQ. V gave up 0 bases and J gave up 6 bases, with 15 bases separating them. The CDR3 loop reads CASSLGGGRGDGYTF. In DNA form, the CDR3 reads TGCGCCAGCAGCTTGGGGGGGGGACGAGGAGATGGCTACACCTTC.

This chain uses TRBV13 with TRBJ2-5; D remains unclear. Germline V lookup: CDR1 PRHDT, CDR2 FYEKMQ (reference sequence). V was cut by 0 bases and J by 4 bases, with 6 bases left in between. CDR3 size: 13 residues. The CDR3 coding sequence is TGTGCCAGCAGCTTAGGATACAGAGAGACCCAGTACTTC. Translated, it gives CASSLGYRETQYF.

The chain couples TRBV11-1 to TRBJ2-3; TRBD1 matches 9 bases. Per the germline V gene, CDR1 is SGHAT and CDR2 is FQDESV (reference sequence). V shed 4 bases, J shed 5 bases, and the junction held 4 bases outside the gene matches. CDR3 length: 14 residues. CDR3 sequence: CASSSRTGVDTQYF. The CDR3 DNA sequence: TGTGCCAGCAGCTCACGGACAGGGGTAGATACGCAGTATTTT.

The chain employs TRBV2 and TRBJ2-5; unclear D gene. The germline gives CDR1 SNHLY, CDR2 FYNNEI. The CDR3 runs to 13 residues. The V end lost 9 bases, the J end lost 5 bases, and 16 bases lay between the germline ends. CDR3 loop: CASKAVNVETQYF. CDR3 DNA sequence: TGTGCCAGTAAAGCTGTAAACGTGGAGACCCAGTACTTC.

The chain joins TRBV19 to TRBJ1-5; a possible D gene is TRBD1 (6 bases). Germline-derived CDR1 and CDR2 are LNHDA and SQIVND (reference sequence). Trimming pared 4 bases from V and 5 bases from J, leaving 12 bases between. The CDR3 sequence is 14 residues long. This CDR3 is CASSRGQRDQPQHF. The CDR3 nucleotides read TGTGCCAGTAGTAGAGGACAGAGGGATCAGCCCCAGCATTTT. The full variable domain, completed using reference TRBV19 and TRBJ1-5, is DGGITQSPKYLFRKEGQNVTLSCEQNLNHDAMYWYRQDPGQGLRLIYYSQIVNDFQKGDIAEGYSVSREKKESFPLTVTSAQKNPTAFYLCASSRGQRDQPQHFGDGTRLSIL.